These T cell receptor beta chains were read from a single sample in a study of cytotoxic CD8 clonotypes in ibrutinib-treated CLL. Some clones are missing from TCRdb's copy, which holds only in-frame ones; the method was immunoSEQ multiplex PCR. The sample lists around 33,000 clones, around 70% occurring once. The specimen was PBMCs, collected before ibrutinib treatment. The receptor set was obtained from a human donor with chronic lymphocytic leukemia. Each CDR3 is given with its conserved first and last residue. The D gene is left open where the match is weak. The size entry is marked missing in some rows and otherwise reads once, few, many or a size class.

NA	TRBV11-1	NA	TRBJ2-1	CASSPREVKRSYNEQFF	TGTGCCAGCAGCCCTAGGGAGGTCAAACGCTCCTACAATGAGCAGTTCTTC
TRBD1	TRBV9	NA	TRBJ1-1	CASSPGQKNTEAFF	TGTGCCAGCAGCCCGGGACAGAAGAACACTGAAGCTTTCTTT
NA	TRBV15	NA	TRBJ2-5	CATSSRGNQETQYF	TGTGCCACCAGCAGCCGGGGGAACCAAGAGACCCAGTACTTC
NA	TRBV28	few	TRBJ2-3	CATNRGHRSTDTQYF	TGTGCCACCAACCGCGGTCACAGAAGCACAGATACGCAGTATTTT
NA	TRBV28	NA	TRBJ2-2	CASSTPEGGKLGSDTGELFF	TGTGCCAGCAGTACCCCAGAGGGTGGGAAGCTAGGTTCCGATACGGGGGAGCTGTTTTTT
NA	TRBV18	NA	TRBJ2-7	CASSPPGLYEQYF	TGTGCCAGCTCACCTCCGGGCCTCTACGAGCAGTACTTC
NA	TRBV7-7	NA	TRBJ2-1	CASSLSSGVSNEQFF	TGTGCTAGCAGCTTAAGTTCGGGAGTCTCCAATGAGCAGTTCTTC
TRBD2	TRBV27	NA	TRBJ2-3	CASRSSGVSTDTQYF	TGTGCCAGCAGGAGTAGCGGGGTTAGCACAGATACGCAGTATTTT
NA	TRBV19	NA	TRBJ1-2	CASSLRVGGYTF	TGTGCCAGTAGCCTTCGTGTCGGGGGCTACACCTTC
NA	TRBV30	NA	TRBJ1-5	CAWTAGAGSSQPQHF	TGTGCCTGGACAGCGGGGGCGGGTTCATCTCAGCCCCAGCATTTT
NA	TRBV27	NA	TRBJ2-1	CASSQIPISGYNEQFF	TGTGCCAGCAGTCAGATCCCGATAAGTGGGTACAATGAGCAGTTCTTC
TRBD1	TRBV11-3	NA	TRBJ2-5	CASSRGTGERETQYF	TGTGCCAGCAGCAGAGGGACAGGGGAACGTGAGACCCAGTACTTC
NA	TRBV27	NA	TRBJ1-1	CASSSSGGTEAFF	TGTGCCAGCAGCTCCAGTGGGGGCACTGAAGCTTTCTTT
NA	TRBV7-2	NA	TRBJ1-1	CASSYFDVNTEAFF	TGTGCCAGCAGTTACTTCGATGTGAACACTGAAGCTTTCTTT
NA	TRBV19	NA	TRBJ1-1	CASSIARVNTEAFF	TGTGCCAGTAGTATTGCGAGAGTGAACACTGAAGCTTTCTTT
TRBD1	TRBV25-1	NA	TRBJ1-3	CASSEYSGTANIYF	TGTGCCAGCAGTGAATACTCCGGGACAGCCAACATATATTTT
NA	TRBV21-1	NA	TRBJ1-1	CASSKVVGLTEAFF	TGTGCCAGCAGCAAAGTTGTGGGCTTAACTGAAGCTTTCTTT
NA	TRBV10-3	NA	TRBJ2-6	CAISDVVSGANVLTF	TGTGCCATCAGTGACGTTGTCTCTGGGGCCAACGTCCTGACTTTC
NA	TRBV5-1	NA	TRBJ1-5	CASSLGGANQPQHF	TGCGCCAGCAGCTTGGGGGGAGCCAATCAGCCCCAGCATTTT
NA	TRBV6-5	once	TRBJ1-5	CASRETGWSNQPQHF	TGTGCCAGCAGAGAAACAGGGTGGAGCAATCAGCCCCAGCATTTT
NA	TRBV9	NA	TRBJ2-4	CASSVAGGGSAKNIQYF	TGTGCCAGCAGCGTAGCGGGAGGGGGCAGTGCCAAAAACATTCAGTACTTC
TRBD1	TRBV9	once	TRBJ2-3	CASSLTGQGTDTQYF	TGTGCCAGCAGCCTGACGGGACAGGGCACAGATACGCAGTATTTT
TRBD2	TRBV5-4	NA	TRBJ2-1	CASSYLAGGSYNEQFF	TGTGCCAGCAGCTACTTAGCGGGGGGAAGCTACAATGAGCAGTTCTTC
NA	TRBV27	NA	TRBJ2-1	CASSLLVAYNEQFF	TGTGCCAGCAGTCTTTTGGTGGCCTACAATGAGCAGTTCTTC
TRBD1	TRBV5-1	NA	TRBJ2-6	CASSSEGTGTGGAGANVLTF	TGCGCCAGCAGCTCCGAGGGGACCGGGACAGGGGGCGCTGGGGCCAACGTCCTGACTTTC
NA	TRBV7-2	NA	TRBJ2-7	CASTRQYSSYEQYF	TGTGCCAGCACCCGACAGTACAGCTCCTACGAGCAGTACTTC
NA	TRBV13	NA	TRBJ1-1	CASSSFGAGNTEAFF	TGTGCCAGCAGCTCCTTCGGGGCAGGGAACACTGAAGCTTTCTTT
NA	TRBV2	NA	TRBJ1-2	CASSLGAGLGGYTF	TGTGCCAGCAGTCTAGGTGCCGGGCTGGGTGGCTACACCTTC
NA	TRBV7-9	NA	TRBJ1-1	CASSSIRTNTEAFF	TGTGCCAGCAGCTCTATAAGGACAAACACTGAAGCTTTCTTT
NA	TRBV11-3	NA	TRBJ2-3	CASSLAVTDTQYF	TGTGCCAGCAGCTTAGCAGTCACAGATACGCAGTATTTT
NA	TRBV19	NA	TRBJ1-4	CASKGGPVREKLFF	TGTGCCAGCAAGGGGGGTCCGGTACGGGAAAAACTGTTTTTT
TRBD2	TRBV7-8	NA	TRBJ2-3	CASSLSWASGITDTQYF	TGTGCCAGCAGCTTAAGCTGGGCTAGCGGTATCACAGATACGCAGTATTTT
TRBD1	TRBV7-9	NA	TRBJ1-2	CASSLTGQGNYGYTF	TGTGCCAGCAGCTTAACGGGACAGGGAAACTATGGCTACACCTTC
NA	TRBV7-2	NA	TRBJ2-3	CASSFGTVDTQYF	TGTGCCAGCAGCTTCGGAACGGTAGATACGCAGTATTTT
NA	TRBV6-1	NA	TRBJ2-1	CASSTGLSSYNEQFF	TGTGCCAGCAGTACAGGCCTAAGCTCCTACAATGAGCAGTTCTTC
NA	TRBV28	NA	TRBJ2-7	CASREDRGNHEQYF	TGTGCCAGCAGAGAGGACCGCGGTAACCACGAGCAGTACTTC
NA	TRBV30	NA	TRBJ2-7	CAWSVHSRGTYEQYF	TGTGCCTGGAGTGTACACTCGAGGGGGACCTACGAGCAGTACTTC
NA	TRBV6-5	NA	TRBJ2-1	CASSYFGRQFF	TGTGCCAGCAGTTACTTTGGGCGGCAGTTCTTC
NA	TRBV30	NA	TRBJ1-3	CALQQILGNTIYF	TGTGCCCTACAGCAAATACTTGGAAACACCATATATTTT
TRBD1	TRBV10-1	few	TRBJ2-7	CASRPGTVVYEQYF	TGCGCCAGCAGACCCGGGACAGTTGTCTACGAGCAGTACTTC
NA	TRBV15	NA	TRBJ1-2	CATSRDQEHLYGYTF	TGTGCCACCAGCAGAGACCAAGAACACCTCTATGGCTACACCTTC
NA	TRBV18	NA	TRBJ2-5	CASSPAILGQETQYF	TGTGCCAGCTCACCAGCCATTCTAGGCCAAGAGACCCAGTACTTC
NA	TRBV30	NA	TRBJ1-5	CAWSVPGVGNQPQHF	TGTGCCTGGAGTGTACCAGGGGTAGGCAATCAGCCCCAGCATTTT
NA	TRBV27	medium-sized	TRBJ1-5	CASRAWAGNQPQHF	TGTGCCAGCAGGGCATGGGCTGGCAATCAGCCCCAGCATTTT
NA	TRBV15	NA	TRBJ2-3	CATSRDRGLQGSDTQYF	TGTGCCACCAGCAGAGATCGGGGCTTACAGGGTTCAGATACGCAGTATTTT
NA	TRBV28	NA	TRBJ1-5	CASSFWSSHWSQHF	TGTGCCAGCAGTTTTTGGAGTTCGCACTGGTCCCAGCATTTT
TRBD2	TRBV7-9	once	TRBJ2-3	CASSPRLAEGQYF	TGTGCCAGCAGCCCCCGACTAGCCGAGGGGCAGTATTTT
TRBD1	TRBV6-1	NA	TRBJ1-6	CASDRDLGNSPLHF	TGTGCCAGCGACAGGGACCTCGGCAATTCACCCCTCCACTTT
TRBD1	TRBV5-1	NA	TRBJ2-1	CASSDTGGTYNEQFF	TGCGCCAGCAGCGACACAGGGGGGACCTACAATGAGCAGTTCTTC
NA	TRBV11-2	few	TRBJ1-1	CASSRLRELPEAFF	TGTGCCAGCAGCCGTCTCAGGGAACTCCCTGAAGCTTTCTTT
TRBD1	TRBV6-5	few	TRBJ1-5	CASSWLNRGPQHF	TGTGCCAGCAGTTGGTTGAACAGGGGCCCCCAGCATTTT
NA	TRBV7-2	NA	TRBJ2-7	CASSISRGPYEQYF	TGTGCCAGCAGCATTTCGCGGGGTCCCTACGAGCAGTACTTC